The sequence of this T cell receptor (beta chain) was determined in a study of blood T cells in healthy people across ages. This CDR3 spans 14 amino acids. From germline, CDR1 is SGHRS and CDR2 YFSETQ. With V trimmed by 3 bases and J by 7 bases, 6 bases remained unmatched. For every donor, a draw yielded about 9.7 milliliters of peripheral blood. PCR was performed a second time for roughly 7 to 11 cycles using a sample-barcoded 5' primer and a J-beta primer mix. Every single cDNA molecule received a tag from a template-switch adaptor with 12 random nucleotides. TCRdb reprocessed the 5' RACE reads via MiXCR and lists one record per CDR3 protein. The table includes about 1,400,000 distinct CDR3 sequences, around 55% detected once.

The receptor was derived from a young man in good health. Specimen: blood. This chain links TRBV5-1 with TRBJ1-2, with 10 positions matching TRBD1. The CDR3 DNA reads as TGCGCCAGCAGCTGGGAGACAGGGGGCACTGGCTACACCTTC. It encodes CASSWETGGTGYTF.